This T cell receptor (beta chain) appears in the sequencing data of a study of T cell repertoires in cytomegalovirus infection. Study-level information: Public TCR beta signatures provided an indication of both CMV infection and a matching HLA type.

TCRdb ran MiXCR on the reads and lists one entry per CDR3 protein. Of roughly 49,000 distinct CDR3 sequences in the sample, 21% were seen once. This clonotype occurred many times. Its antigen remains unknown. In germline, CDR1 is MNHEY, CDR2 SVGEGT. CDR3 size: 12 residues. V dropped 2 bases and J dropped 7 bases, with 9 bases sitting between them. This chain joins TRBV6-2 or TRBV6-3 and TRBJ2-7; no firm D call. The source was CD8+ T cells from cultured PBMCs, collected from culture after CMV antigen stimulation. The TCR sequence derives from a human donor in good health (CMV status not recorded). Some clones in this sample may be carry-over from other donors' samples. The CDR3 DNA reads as TGTGCCAGCAGTTACCCACTTTATGAGCAGTACTTC. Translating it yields CASSYPLYEQYF.